The entry below gives a single TCR beta chain sequence along with its context. This PCR relied on a set of 60 Vbeta primers and 13 Jbeta primers. Using immunoSEQ multiplex PCR, the repertoire was profiled, and TCRdb retains in-frame clones only, with some absent. The sample consists of some 67,000 clones, 65% to 85% of them appearing once. The sample belongs to a study of cytomegalovirus exposure and HLA in healthy donors. The V end lost 5 bases, the J end lost 11 bases, and 16 bases lay between the germline ends. CDR3 length: 13 residues. The germline gives CDR1 SEHNR, CDR2 FQNEAQ (reference sequence).

The receptor was derived from a woman in her twenties or thirties in good health and CMV-seronegative. Sequences were obtained from PBMCs. This rearrangement joins TRBV7-9 to TRBJ1-3; D is undetermined. The CDR3 coding sequence is TGTGCCAGCAGCCTCCGGGAAGTCGAGCCCATATATTTT. This encodes CASSLREVEPIYF.